Below, 31 T cell receptor beta chains from the same sample are listed, as sequenced in a study of vaccination and CD4 T cells after COVID-19. An Oncomine TCR Beta short-read assay was used to sequence the DNA from cultured CD4+ T cells. TCRdb re-analysed the PCR reads in MiXCR, keeping a single row per CDR3 protein. The sample records approximately 12,000 distinct CDR3 sequences, 40% to 50% being singletons. Their antigens remain unidentified. Treatment here: approximately 11-day PBMC culture with coronavirus spike peptide pools or control peptides (ViraFEST assay). Sequenced material: CD4+ T cells from blood, cultured in vitro. These receptors were collected from a human donor who had recovered from COVID-19.

CDR3: CASSDGTPGGTDTQYF. DNA for the CDR3: TGTGCCAGCAGTGACGGGACCCCCGGGGGCACAGATACGCAGTATTTT. The chain uses TRBV27 and TRBJ2-3; possibly TRBD1 or TRBD2 for D (5 bases each). The CDR3 length is 16 residues. The V end was cut by 5 bases, the J end by 1 base, with 16 bases between. In germline, CDR1 is MNHEY, CDR2 SMNVEV (reference sequence).

This clonotype was recorded a few times. The genes are TRBV18 and TRBJ2-1; D is perhaps TRBD1 (6 bases). Germline CDR1 and CDR2: KGHSH and LQKENI. The CDR3 contains 14 residues. The ends were cut back, 2 bases at V and 7 bases at J, with 12 bases in the middle. CDR3 amino acids: CASSPTTTGNEQFF. As DNA, the CDR3 is TGTGCCAGCTCACCAACGACCACAGGGAATGAGCAGTTCTTC.

The V and J genes are TRBV19 and TRBJ2-7, with TRBD2 identical over 10 bases. This CDR3 is built from 15 residues. Unmatched junction bases numbered 3, after V lost 1 base and J lost 3 bases. CDR1 and CDR2 (germline): LNHDA, SQIVND (reference sequence). CDR3 bases: TGTGCCAGTAGTATAGCTAGCGGGGGAATCTACGAGCAGTACTTC. This sequence encodes CASSIASGGIYEQYF.

The sample holds a few counts of this clonotype. This chain joins TRBV6-1 and TRBJ2-7; D gene unclear. The V gene's germline CDR1 is MNHNS and CDR2 SASEGT. This CDR3 is 18 amino acids long. V gave up 6 bases and J gave up 3 bases, with 27 bases separating them. CDR3 sequence: CASSEKGLLELYFYEQYF. Written as DNA, the CDR3 is TGTGCCAGCAGCGAAAAAGGGCTTTTGGAGCTCTACTTCTACGAGCAGTACTTC.

The V call is TRBV12-3 or TRBV12-4, the J call TRBJ1-2; D is undetermined. CDR3 size: 13 residues. With 2 bases removed from V and 4 bases from J, the gap between germline ends came to 8 bases. The chain's CDR3 is CASSLLITYGYTF. The CDR3 bases are TGTGCCAGCAGTTTACTCATAACCTATGGCTACACCTTC.

V gene TRBV4-2 combines with J gene TRBJ1-2; 10 bases map to TRBD1. V trimming: 0 bases; J trimming: 6 bases; junction bases outside the gene matches: 7. The germline CDR1 and CDR2 sequences are LGHNA and YNFKEQ. This CDR3 has 16 amino acids. CDR3 protein: CASSQDLGGQGHGYTF. The CDR3 region has the DNA TGTGCCAGCAGCCAAGATCTAGGGGGACAGGGGCATGGCTACACCTTC.

In its sample, this clonotype is medium-sized (0.01 to 0.1%). The genes are TRBV6-2 or TRBV6-3 and TRBJ2-2; D perhaps matches TRBD2 (5 bases). The germline V gene encodes CDR1 MNHEY and CDR2 SVGEGT. The CDR3 runs to 15 residues. V was pared by 0 bases and J by 7 bases, with 12 bases between. This CDR3 reads CASSYSPEGSGELFF. In nucleotides, the CDR3 is TGTGCCAGCAGTTACTCCCCCGAGGGTAGCGGGGAGCTGTTTTTT.

The chain carries TRBV28 and TRBJ1-2; no reliable D call. Germline V gene sequence: CDR1 MDHEN, CDR2 SYDVKM. V lost 9 bases and J lost 8, with 16 bases in between. There are 12 residues in the CDR3. The CDR3 nucleotides are TGTGCCAGTGATACGGTGCTTGGGGGCTACACCTTC. It yields the protein CASDTVLGGYTF.

The table lists this clonotype with a few counts. V usage is TRBV27 and J usage is TRBJ1-1; no clear D. CDR3 length equals 12 residues. V was pared by 6 bases and J by 1 base, with 6 bases between. Germline V gene data show CDR1 as MNHEY and CDR2 as SMNVEV (reference sequence). The CDR3: CASRSGNTEAFF. The CDR3 DNA sequence: TGTGCCAGCAGGTCCGGGAACACTGAAGCTTTCTTT.

V usage is TRBV4-1 and J usage is TRBJ1-2, with D possibly being TRBD1 (5 bases). The CDR3 totals 16 residues. Trimming stripped 4 bases from V and 6 bases from J, with 21 bases between. The V gene's germline CDR1 is MGHRA and CDR2 YSYEKL. DNA of the CDR3: TGCGCCAGCAGCCTTCCTCCAGGGACGGGGGAAAATGGCTACACCTTC. Its translation: CASSLPPGTGENGYTF.

This clonotype occurred a few times. The chain has TRBV19 and TRBJ1-2, with a possible D match to TRBD1 (6 bases). This CDR3 is built from 15 residues. The V gene's germline CDR1 is LNHDA and CDR2 SQIVND (reference sequence). The V end was cut by 6 bases, the J end by 0 bases, with 14 bases between. CDR3 protein: CASRSGGRSNYGYTF. For the CDR3, the DNA is TGTGCCAGTAGGAGCGGGGGGCGATCTAACTATGGCTACACCTTC.

The gene calls are TRBV10-1 and TRBJ2-1, with 12 bases aligning to TRBD2. There are 14 residues in the CDR3. Per germline, CDR1 WNHNN and CDR2 SYGVQD (reference sequence). The ends lost 5 bases at V and 8 bases at J; junction bases unmatched: 4. CDR3 nucleotides: TGCGCCAGCAGTAGGCTAGCGGGAGGGGATGAGCAGTTCTTC. This translates into CASSRLAGGDEQFF.

The chain couples TRBV20-1 to TRBJ2-3; either TRBD1 or TRBD2 may fit D (5 bases each). The V and J ends lost 0 bases and 4 bases respectively, with 11 bases between them. Germline V lookup: CDR1 DFQATT, CDR2 SNEGSKA (reference sequence). The CDR3 covers 14 residues. The CDR3 region is CSAREGTRADTQYF. The CDR3 nucleotides read TGCAGTGCTAGAGAGGGGACCCGTGCAGATACGCAGTATTTT.

The rearrangement links TRBV6-1 to TRBJ1-5, with D uncertain. CDR3 size: 14 residues. Germline V gives CDR1 MNHNS, CDR2 SASEGT. Trimming removed 3 bases from V and 0 bases from J, with 6 bases in between. The CDR3, as DNA: TGTGCCAGCAGTGACATCAATAGCAATCAGCCCCAGCATTTT. Its protein product is CASSDINSNQPQHF.

In this sample, this clonotype turned up a few times. The chain couples TRBV28 to TRBJ1-2, with TRBD1 matching 10 bases. This CDR3 spans 15 amino acids. The V and J ends lost 5 bases and 8 bases, in that order; junction bases with no gene match: 11. CDR1 and CDR2 from the germline V gene are MDHEN and SYDVKM. As DNA, the CDR3 is TGTGCCAGCAGTGATCCCGGGACAGGGGTAGACGGCTACACCTTC. Its translation: CASSDPGTGVDGYTF.

The chain links TRBV20-1 to TRBJ1-1, with D maybe TRBD1 (5 bases). Germline V gives CDR1 DFQATT, CDR2 SNEGSKA (reference sequence). V was clipped by 6 bases and J by 11 bases, with 19 bases between them. The CDR3 covers 12 residues. This chain's CDR3 is CSARGASLVAFF. The CDR3 DNA sequence: TGCAGTGCCCGAGGGGCCAGTTTGGTCGCTTTCTTT.

The chain carries TRBV3-1 and TRBJ1-2, with TRBD1 matching 11 bases. The CDR3 sequence is 14 residues long. The V gene's germline CDR1 is LGHDT and CDR2 YNNKEL (reference sequence). V lost 4 bases and J lost 8; bases outside the gene matches: 6. In DNA, the CDR3 is TGTGCCAGCAGCCGGACAGGGGGCTTATTAGGCTACACCTTC. Protein product: CASSRTGGLLGYTF.

This clonotype appeared a few times. This chain uses TRBV10-1 with TRBJ2-3; the D is unclear. There are 14 residues in the CDR3. The V end was cut by 6 bases, the J end by 6 bases, with 16 bases between. Germline CDR1 is WNHNN and CDR2 is SYGVQD (reference sequence). This chain's CDR3 is CASSQMAGADTQYF. DNA of the CDR3: TGCGCCAGCAGCCAAATGGCAGGCGCGGATACGCAGTATTTT.

This chain joins TRBV30 and TRBJ1-5; D gene uncertain. V lost 0 bases and J lost 10, with 7 bases in between. The CDR3 has 11 amino acids. CDR1 and CDR2 from the germline V gene are GTSNPN and SVGIG (reference sequence). The CDR3 DNA reads as TGTGCCTGGAGTGTTGGGGTACCCCAGCATTTT. Protein: CAWSVGVPQHF.

This clonotype turned up a few times. The chain couples TRBV6-1 to TRBJ1-1; tentative D call: TRBD1 (6 bases). The ends were cut back, 5 bases at V and 0 bases at J, with 10 bases in the middle. This CDR3 is 14 amino acids long. Germline V gene data show CDR1 as MNHNS and CDR2 as SASEGT. CDR3 nucleotides: TGTGCCAGCAGTCAACAGGGAGTGAACACTGAAGCTTTCTTT. This sequence encodes CASSQQGVNTEAFF.

This clonotype is medium-sized. V gene TRBV20-1 combines with J gene TRBJ1-1; 10 positions agree with TRBD1. This CDR3 is built from 14 residues. The germline V gene has CDR1 DFQATT and CDR2 SNEGSKA (reference sequence). Unmatched junction bases numbered 1, after V lost 0 bases and J lost 3 bases. DNA for the CDR3: TGCAGTGCTAGAGATGACAGGGGGCACACTGAAGCTTTCTTT. It translates to CSARDDRGHTEAFF.

This clonotype was counted between two and nine times. V and J are TRBV6-1 and TRBJ2-3; 8 bases fit TRBD2. Per the germline V gene, CDR1 is MNHNS and CDR2 is SASEGT. This CDR3 region has 13 residues. Trimming cost V 10 bases and J 0 bases; bases outside gene matches: 3. CDR3 sequence (DNA): TGTGCCACCCGGGGGGGAAGCACAGATACGCAGTATTTT. This sequence encodes CATRGGSTDTQYF.

This clonotype was counted a few times. J is TRBJ1-2 and V is TRBV25-1; the D is unclear. V was clipped by 3 bases and J by 5 bases, with 7 bases between them. The CDR3 loop spans 12 amino acids. Germline values: CDR1 MGHDK, CDR2 SYGVNS. CDR3 nucleotides: TGTGCCAGCAGTGAGGGATTGTATGGCTACACCTTC. Translated: CASSEGLYGYTF.

The rearrangement joins TRBV7-9 to TRBJ1-1; D unresolved. Germline assignment: CDR1 SEHNR and CDR2 FQNEAQ (reference sequence). V was shortened by 3 bases and J by 2 bases, with 19 bases between the two germline ends. The CDR3 has 17 amino acids. CDR3 sequence (DNA): TGTGCCAGCAGCTTGACCGCCATGAGTCATTTAAACACTGAAGCTTTCTTT. Its translation is CASSLTAMSHLNTEAFF. The whole variable domain, filled in from reference TRBV7-9 and TRBJ1-1, reads DTGVSQNPRHKITKRGQNVTFRCDPISEHNRLYWYRQTLGQGPEFLTYFQNEAQLEKSRLLSDRFSAERPKGSFSTLEIQRTEQGDSAMYLCASSLTAMSHLNTEAFFGQGTRLTVV.

This clonotype was seen a handful of times. The rearrangement links TRBV30 to TRBJ2-3; D possibly corresponds to TRBD1 (6 bases). Per germline, CDR1 GTSNPN and CDR2 SVGIG (reference sequence). V lost 2 bases, J lost 2 bases, and 14 bases lay in between. This CDR3 comprises 15 residues. Here the CDR3 reads CAWSTGTLITDTQYF. CDR3 sequence (DNA): TGTGCCTGGAGTACCGGGACACTCATCACAGATACGCAGTATTTT.

This clonotype has more than one count but fewer than ten. V gene TRBV15 combines with J gene TRBJ2-2; possible D gene TRBD2, 6 bases. V shed 3 bases and J shed 6 bases, with 11 bases lying between them. CDR1 is LNHNV and CDR2 is YYDKDF in the germline V gene (reference sequence). The CDR3 loop spans 14 amino acids. The CDR3 here is CATSRGTGAGELFF. CDR3 nucleotides: TGTGCCACCAGCAGGGGGACGGGAGCCGGGGAGCTGTTTTTT.

This rearrangement joins TRBV18 to TRBJ1-1; D remains ambiguous. Trimming took 0 bases from V and 1 from J, leaving 3 bases between them. CDR3 size: 13 residues. Germline lookup yields CDR1 KGHSH and CDR2 LQKENI. The CDR3 bases are TGTGCCAGCTCACCACCGGGGAACACTGAAGCTTTCTTT. Translated: CASSPPGNTEAFF.

This chain uses TRBV28 with TRBJ1-2; D is possibly TRBD1 (6 bases). The V and J ends lost 6 bases and 8 bases respectively, with 16 bases between them. Germline V gene sequence: CDR1 MDHEN, CDR2 SYDVKM. The CDR3 runs 13 residues. This chain's CDR3 is CASSLGQMGGYTF. The CDR3 DNA reads TGTGCCAGCAGCCTCGGACAGATGGGAGGCTACACCTTC.

This clonotype occurred a few times. The genes are TRBV20-1 and TRBJ1-5; maybe TRBD1 (6 bases). V lost 4 bases and J lost 0, with 10 bases in between. Germline V CDR1 and CDR2: DFQATT, SNEGSKA (reference sequence). The CDR3 is made up of 14 amino acids. The CDR3 spells CSATGVNSNQPQHF. The CDR3 DNA reads TGCAGTGCTACAGGGGTGAATAGCAATCAGCCCCAGCATTTT.

This clonotype has a handful of counts. The chain couples TRBV6-2 or TRBV6-3 to TRBJ2-7, with TRBD2 as a possible D gene (6 bases). From germline, CDR1 is MNHEY and CDR2 SVGEGT. V lost 7 bases and J lost 1, with 14 bases in between. The CDR3 has 14 amino acids. The CDR3 loop reads CASTRLAESYEQYF. CDR3 nucleotide sequence: TGTGCCAGCACGCGATTAGCGGAATCCTACGAGCAGTACTTC.

The genes are TRBV10-1 and TRBJ1-1; D perhaps matches TRBD1 (5 bases). CDR3 size: 16 residues. Germline V lookup: CDR1 WNHNN, CDR2 SYGVQD (reference sequence). The V gene lost 4 bases and the J gene lost 4 bases, with 19 bases spanning the gap. CDR3 nucleotide sequence: TGCGCCAGCAGTGTCTCCCGCAGGGTCCGTGGCACTGAAGCTTTCTTT. As protein: CASSVSRRVRGTEAFF.